This passage covers 10 T cell receptor beta chains from one sample sequenced in a study of OX40 agonist ivuxolimab in advanced cancers. The protocol was immunoSEQ multiplex PCR, while the TCRdb copy is restricted to in-frame clones and leaves out a portion. The table shows tens of thousands of clones, with roughly nine tenths occurring only once. The specimen comprised CD4+ or CD8+ T cells sorted from blood, sampled in a trial of the OX40 agonist ivuxolimab. These receptors came from an adult with an advanced solid tumor such as melanoma, head and neck, liver or kidney cancer.

The genes are TRBV7-9 and TRBJ1-1, with no clear D. This CDR3 comprises 15 residues. Trimming removed 3 bases from V and 1 base from J, with 12 bases in between. CDR1 is SEHNR and CDR2 is FQNEAQ in the germline V gene (reference sequence). The CDR3 sequence: CASSLLGRTNTEAFF. The CDR3 DNA reads as TGTGCCAGCAGCTTGCTGGGTCGTACGAACACTGAAGCTTTCTTT.

This chain uses TRBV28 with TRBJ1-1, with TRBD1 identical over 9 bases. With 6 bases clipped from V and 3 bases from J, the junction kept 8 bases outside the gene matches. This CDR3 comprises 15 residues. CDR1 is MDHEN and CDR2 is SYDVKM in the germline V gene. CDR3 in amino acids: CASSRGQGRDTEAFF. In nucleotides, the CDR3 is TGTGCCAGCAGCCGGGGACAGGGCAGAGACACTGAAGCTTTCTTT.

This chain uses TRBV7-2 with TRBJ2-5; D possibly uses TRBD1 or TRBD2 (6 bases each). CDR3 length equals 19 residues. Germline values: CDR1 SGHTA, CDR2 FQGNSA. V was shortened by 4 bases and J by 2 bases, with 26 bases between the two germline ends. The CDR3 here is CASSSRAARRIGGQETQYF. The CDR3 nucleotides are TGTGCCAGCAGCTCTCGAGCGGCTAGACGTATAGGGGGGCAAGAGACCCAGTACTTC.

The chain couples TRBV6-6 to TRBJ1-2; D gene unclear. The CDR3 extends over 15 amino acids. Trimming stripped 2 bases from V and 4 bases from J, with 14 bases between. CDR1 is MNHNY, CDR2 SVGAGI, per germline (reference sequence). The CDR3 spells CASSYGVQLIYGYTF. The CDR3 DNA sequence: TGTGCCAGCAGTTACGGAGTCCAGCTTATCTATGGCTACACCTTC.

The chain joins TRBV19 to TRBJ2-2; no firm D call. Trimming shortened V by 3 bases and J by 4 bases, and 12 bases separated the two germline ends. CDR1 LNHDA and CDR2 SQIVND come from the germline V gene (reference sequence). This CDR3 is built from 15 residues. CDR3 DNA sequence: TGTGCCAGTAGTATCTCTCAGCATCGCACCGGGGAGCTGTTTTTT. It codes for CASSISQHRTGELFF.

The chain links TRBV14 to TRBJ1-3, with D hard to call. V was shortened by 4 bases and J by 2 bases, with 15 bases between the two germline ends. This CDR3 has 16 residues. Looked up from germline, CDR1 is SGHDN and CDR2 is FVKESK. The CDR3 here is CASSPEGSIAGNTIYF. The CDR3 DNA reads as TGTGCCAGCAGCCCGGAGGGCTCCATCGCTGGAAACACCATATATTTT.

V gene TRBV2 combines with J gene TRBJ1-2, with TRBD1 as a possible D gene (6 bases). The CDR3 extends over 15 amino acids. Germline V gene lookup returns CDR1 SNHLY and CDR2 FYNNEI. V dropped 6 bases and J dropped 4 bases, with 18 bases sitting between them. CDR3 protein: CASSSVRGASYGYTF. The DNA for the CDR3 is TGTGCCAGCAGCAGTGTCAGGGGAGCAAGCTATGGCTACACCTTC.

The chain is built from TRBV7-2 and TRBJ2-2; TRBD1 is a possible D gene (6 bases). V was clipped by 3 bases and J by 6 bases, with 8 bases between them. CDR1 SGHTA and CDR2 FQGNSA come from the germline V gene. The CDR3 extends over 13 amino acids. CDR3 sequence (DNA): TGTGCCAGCAGCTTGGGGGCCCCCGGGGAGCTGTTTTTT. Encoded protein: CASSLGAPGELFF.

V usage is TRBV5-8 and J usage is TRBJ2-5; a weak D match, TRBD1 (5 bases). The better agreement between TRBJ2-7 and the DNA end casts doubt on the J call. The V gene's germline CDR1 is SGHTS and CDR2 YDEGEE. The CDR3 has 13 residues. CDR3 DNA sequence: TGTGCCAGCACCCTCCGGACATTCGGCGAGCAGTACTTC. Amino acid sequence: CASTLRTFGEQYF.

This clone was detected only a few times. The V gene is TRBV15, the J gene TRBJ1-2; weak D call: TRBD1 (5 bases). Per the germline V gene, CDR1 is LNHNV and CDR2 is YYDKDF (reference sequence). The V end was cut by 0 bases, the J end by 5 bases, with 13 bases between. The CDR3 loop spans 15 amino acids. The CDR3 DNA sequence: TGTGCCACCAGCAGAGATCGGCAGGGCGGGTATGGCTACACCTTC. Translating gives CATSRDRQGGYGYTF.